Detailed here is one T cell receptor beta chain. The target antigen is unknown. This sample was taken from a study of coeliac disease. Assay: immunoSEQ multiplex PCR; the TCRdb copy retains only in-frame clones and omits some. This repertoire shows approximately 2,200 clones, 70% to 75% found once; its top ten account for 11% to 15%. Trimming removed 3 bases from V and 4 bases from J; junction bases left unmatched: 12. The CDR3 runs 16 residues. The germline CDR1 and CDR2 sequences are SGHKS and YYEKEE (reference sequence). Whole-study findings and limits: Lower clonality than controls marked TRB and TRG repertoires from active celiac intraepithelial and lamina propria samples.

The gene calls are TRBV5-5 and TRBJ1-2; 7 bases agree with TRBD1. This receptor was identified in a human donor without celiac disease. Sequencing was performed on lymphocytes from the gut lamina propria. The DNA for the CDR3 is TGTGCCAGCAGCTCACTATACGAGACAGGGACCTATGGCTACACCTTC. Its protein product is CASSSLYETGTYGYTF. Supplemented by reference TRBV5-5 and TRBJ1-2, the full variable domain reads DAGVTQSPTHLIKTRGQQVTLRCSPISGHKSVSWYQQVLGQGPQFIFQYYEKEERGRGNFPDRFSARQFPNYSSELNVNALLLGDSALYLCASSSLYETGTYGYTFGSGTRLTVV.